Listed below are T cell receptor beta chains from one sample, sequenced in a study of shared clonotypes between healthy human individuals. TCRdb's table, derived via immunoSEQ multiplex PCR, lists solely in-frame clones and lacks some. The table includes approximately 2,300,000 clones, less than 95% detected once. The sample consisted of naive CD4+ T cells from PBMCs. The receptor set was obtained from a man in his late teens or twenties in good health. Some clones in this sample may be carry-over from other donors' samples. Both conserved end residues are part of each CDR3. Fields, in order: CDR3 protein, CDR3 DNA, D gene, J gene, V gene, clone size. A D gene is named only where the DNA matches it firmly. Some rows mark clone size as missing; the rest say once, few, many or name a class of expanded clone.

CASSFYQGAWGYTF TGTGCCAGCAGTTTTTACCAGGGGGCGTGGGGCTACACCTTC TRBD1 TRBJ1-2 TRBV28 NA
CASSVSTTGELFF TGTGCCAGCAGCGTCTCGACCACCGGGGAGCTGTTTTTT NA TRBJ2-2 TRBV7-9 few
CASSHRTSGSNLVNSGANVLTF TGTGCCAGCAGCCATAGGACTAGCGGGAGTAACCTGGTGAACTCTGGGGCCAACGTCCTGACTTTC TRBD2 TRBJ2-6 TRBV4-2 NA
CAWKILGGASPLHF TGTGCCTGGAAGATACTCGGGGGAGCCTCACCCCTCCACTTT NA TRBJ1-6 TRBV30 NA
CAWSGQANTEAFF TGTGCCTGGAGTGGACAGGCGAACACTGAAGCTTTCTTT NA TRBJ1-1 TRBV30 NA
CASSLVVAGEQFF TGTGCCAGCAGCTTGGTAGTAGCTGGTGAGCAGTTCTTC NA TRBJ2-1 TRBV7-9 NA
CASSLAIGTLTGELFF TGTGCCAGCAGCTTAGCAATCGGGACTCTTACCGGGGAGCTGTTTTTT NA TRBJ2-2 TRBV7-8 NA
CAWRGQGPDTQYF TGTGCCTGGAGGGGACAGGGCCCAGATACGCAGTATTTT TRBD1 TRBJ2-3 TRBV30 NA
CASSPSGTTYEQYF TGTGCCAGCTCACCAAGCGGGACGACCTACGAGCAGTACTTC TRBD2 TRBJ2-7 TRBV18 NA
CASSRDSESNYGYTF TGTGCCAGCTCACGGGACAGTGAGTCAAACTATGGCTACACCTTC TRBD1 TRBJ1-2 TRBV18 NA
CASSVAGAGETQYF TGTGCCAGCAGCGTAGCCGGGGCGGGGGAGACCCAGTACTTC NA TRBJ2-5 TRBV9 NA
CASSLLRPNTEAFF TGTGCCAGCAGCTTATTACGGCCGAACACTGAAGCTTTCTTT NA TRBJ1-1 TRBV7-9 NA
CASSEYRALGKLFF TGTGCCAGCAGTGAATACAGGGCTTTGGGAAAACTGTTTTTT NA TRBJ1-4 TRBV2 NA
CASKRGRVGGEQYF TGTGCCAGCAAAAGGGGCCGGGTCGGAGGCGAGCAGTACTTC NA TRBJ2-7 TRBV6-5 NA
CASSPPELKGIQYF TGTGCCAGCTCACCACCCGAGCTAAAGGGCATTCAGTACTTC NA TRBJ2-4 TRBV18 NA
CASSAFQGADQPQHF TGTGCCAGCAGTGCATTTCAGGGGGCGGATCAGCCCCAGCATTTT TRBD1 TRBJ1-5 TRBV27 once
CASSLGQELYEQYF TGCGCCAGCAGCTTGGGACAGGAGCTCTACGAGCAGTACTTC NA TRBJ2-7 TRBV5-1 NA
CASSLEGPERREAFF TGTGCCAGCAGCTTAGAAGGGCCCGAACGCCGTGAAGCTTTCTTT NA TRBJ1-1 TRBV13 NA
CASSLAGWDEQFF TGTGCCAGCTCACTAGCGGGCTGGGATGAGCAGTTCTTC TRBD2 TRBJ2-1 TRBV18 NA
CSVALRQADGYTF TGCAGCGTTGCCCTTCGACAGGCCGATGGCTACACCTTC NA TRBJ1-2 TRBV29-1 NA
CASSLWSPRGGRAYEQYF TGTGCCAGCAGTTTATGGTCCCCTAGGGGCGGGAGGGCCTACGAGCAGTACTTC TRBD2 TRBJ2-7 TRBV27 NA
CASSPLTGGTDTQYF TGTGCCAGCTCACCTTTGACAGGGGGCACAGATACGCAGTATTTT TRBD1 TRBJ2-3 TRBV18 NA
CASSLAGAGGNTIYF TGTGCCAGCAGCTTGGCAGGGGCAGGTGGAAACACCATATATTTT NA TRBJ1-3 TRBV5-6 once
CASSPGGANTGELFF TGTGCCAGCAGTCCAGGGGGTGCGAACACCGGGGAGCTGTTTTTT TRBD1 TRBJ2-2 TRBV28 NA
CASSTGTEAFF TGTGCCAGCAGCACAGGGACTGAAGCTTTCTTT NA TRBJ1-1 TRBV28 NA
CASSVNPGVGYGYTF TGTGCCAGCAGCGTAAATCCCGGGGTCGGATATGGCTACACCTTC NA TRBJ1-2 TRBV9 once
CASSTPGTNEQYF TGCGCCAGCAGCACCCCCGGGACAAACGAGCAGTACTTC NA TRBJ2-7 TRBV5-1 NA
CASRLYRVGEQYF TGTGCCAGCAGGCTTTACAGGGTGGGGGAGCAGTACTTC NA TRBJ2-7 TRBV28 NA
CASSSLYPGNTIYF TGTGCCAGCAGTTCATTGTATCCTGGAAACACCATATATTTT NA TRBJ1-3 TRBV28 NA
CASSSDRGTEAFF TGTGCCAGTAGCTCGGACAGGGGCACTGAAGCTTTCTTT TRBD1 TRBJ1-1 TRBV19 NA
CASSESTGLDFKTQYF TGTGCCAGCAGTGAATCGACAGGGCTCGACTTCAAGACCCAGTACTTC TRBD1 TRBJ2-5 TRBV25-1 NA
CASSLGLAGNYEQYF TGTGCCAGCAGCTTGGGACTAGCGGGAAACTACGAGCAGTACTTC TRBD2 TRBJ2-7 TRBV7-2 NA
CASSPTAPTGELFF TGTGCCAGCAGCCCCACCGCCCCCACCGGGGAGCTGTTTTTT NA TRBJ2-2 TRBV11-2 once
CASSFGSSRPEAFF TGTGCCAGCAGTTTTGGGTCCTCCCGCCCTGAAGCTTTCTTT NA TRBJ1-1 TRBV27 NA
CAIRDSYYGYTF TGTGCCATCAGGGACAGCTACTATGGCTACACCTTC NA TRBJ1-2 TRBV10-3 NA
CASSAAPGQRTEQYF TGTGCCAGCTCAGCAGCCCCGGGCCAGCGGACCGAGCAGTACTTC NA TRBJ2-7 TRBV18 NA
CASSLRGLAKYEQYF TGTGCCAGCAGCTTACGGGGACTAGCGAAGTACGAGCAGTACTTC NA TRBJ2-7 TRBV21-1 NA
CASSIGGFGYTF TGTGCCAGTAGTATAGGAGGGTTCGGCTACACCTTC NA TRBJ1-2 TRBV19 NA
CASSKTRSTDTQYF TGTGCCAGCAGCAAGACCAGGAGCACAGATACGCAGTATTTT NA TRBJ2-3 TRBV2 NA
CASSAAPTNNYGYTF TGTGCCAGCAGTGCAGCCCCCACGAATAACTATGGCTACACCTTC NA TRBJ1-2 TRBV6-4 NA
CASILGREAFF TGCGCCAGTATACTAGGACGGGAAGCTTTCTTT NA TRBJ1-1 TRBV5-1 NA
CASMDSYNEQFF TGCGCCAGTATGGACAGTTACAATGAGCAGTTCTTC NA TRBJ2-1 TRBV4-1 NA
CASSERPDNTEAFF TGCGCCAGCAGCGAACGGCCGGACAACACTGAAGCTTTCTTT NA TRBJ1-1 TRBV5-1 once
CASSPLVRAADTQYF TGTGCCAGCTCACCACTCGTCAGGGCAGCAGATACGCAGTATTTT NA TRBJ2-3 TRBV18 NA
CASSQWTGLSYEQYF TGCGCCAGCAGCCAATGGACAGGGCTTTCCTACGAGCAGTACTTC TRBD1 TRBJ2-7 TRBV4-3 NA
CASIQQGPYTDTQYF TGTGCCAGCATACAACAGGGGCCTTACACAGATACGCAGTATTTT TRBD1 TRBJ2-3 TRBV28 NA
CASSLGTRANTGELFF TGTGCCAGCAGCCTCGGGACTAGAGCGAACACCGGGGAGCTGTTTTTT TRBD2 TRBJ2-2 TRBV7-8 NA
CASTLDEGRVGQPQHF TGTGCCAGTACCCTGGACGAAGGGAGAGTTGGTCAGCCCCAGCATTTT NA TRBJ1-5 TRBV19 NA
CASSQDRGLAGGEAGELFF TGTGCCAGCAGCCAAGACCGGGGACTAGCGGGCGGGGAGGCCGGGGAGCTGTTTTTT TRBD2 TRBJ2-2 TRBV4-2 once
CASSPRGRENTEAFF TGTGCCAGCAGCCCTCGGGGCAGAGAGAACACTGAAGCTTTCTTT NA TRBJ1-1 TRBV7-3 NA
CASSLAQVPRMNTEAFF TGTGCCAGCAGCTTGGCCCAGGTTCCGAGAATGAACACTGAAGCTTTCTTT NA TRBJ1-1 TRBV5-5 NA
CASSIGRTNYGYTF TGTGCCAGTAGTATTGGCCGGACAAACTATGGCTACACCTTC NA TRBJ1-2 TRBV19 NA